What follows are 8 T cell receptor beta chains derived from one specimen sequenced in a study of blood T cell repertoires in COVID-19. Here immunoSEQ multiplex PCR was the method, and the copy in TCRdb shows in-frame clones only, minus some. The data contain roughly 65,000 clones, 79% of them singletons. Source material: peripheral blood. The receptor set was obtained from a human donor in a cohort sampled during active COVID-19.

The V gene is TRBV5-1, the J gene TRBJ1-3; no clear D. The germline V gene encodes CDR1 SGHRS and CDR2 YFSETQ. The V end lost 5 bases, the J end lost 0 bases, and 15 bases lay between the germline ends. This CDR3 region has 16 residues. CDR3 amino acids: CASRSGPSDSGNTIYF. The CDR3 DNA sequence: TGCGCCAGCAGGTCGGGTCCTTCCGACTCTGGAAACACCATATATTTT.

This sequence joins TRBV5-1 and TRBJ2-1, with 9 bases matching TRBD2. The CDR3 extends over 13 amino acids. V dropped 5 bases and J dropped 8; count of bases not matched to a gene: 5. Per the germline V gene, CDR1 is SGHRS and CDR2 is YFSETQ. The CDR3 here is CASSSGSWDEQFF. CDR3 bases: TGCGCCAGCAGTAGCGGGAGTTGGGATGAGCAGTTCTTC.

DNA for the CDR3: TGTGCCGGGCATCAGGGTAGCGAAAAACTGTTTTTT. It is translated as CAGHQGSEKLFF. The chain links TRBV2 to TRBJ1-4; tentatively, D is TRBD1 (5 bases). Trimming cost V 11 bases and J 8 bases, with 15 bases left between them. The CDR3 spans 12 residues. Germline assignment: CDR1 SNHLY and CDR2 FYNNEI.

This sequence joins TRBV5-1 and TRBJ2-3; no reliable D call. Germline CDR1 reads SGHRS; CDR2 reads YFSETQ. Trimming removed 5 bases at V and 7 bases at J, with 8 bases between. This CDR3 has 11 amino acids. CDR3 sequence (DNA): TGCGCCAGCAGGACTGACCATACGCAGTATTTT. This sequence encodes CASRTDHTQYF.

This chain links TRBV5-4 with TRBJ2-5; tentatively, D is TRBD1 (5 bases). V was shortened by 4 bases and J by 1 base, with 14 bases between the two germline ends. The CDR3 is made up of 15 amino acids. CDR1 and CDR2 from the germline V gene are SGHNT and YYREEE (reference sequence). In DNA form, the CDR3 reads TGTGCCAGCAGCCGACAGTCAGATTTCCAAGAGACCCAGTACTTC. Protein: CASSRQSDFQETQYF.

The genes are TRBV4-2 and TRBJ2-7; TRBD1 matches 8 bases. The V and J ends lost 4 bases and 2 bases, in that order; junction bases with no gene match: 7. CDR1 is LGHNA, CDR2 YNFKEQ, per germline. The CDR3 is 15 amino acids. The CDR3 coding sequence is TGTGCCAGCAGCCCGGGGGCGACAGGGGCCTACGAGCAGTACTTC. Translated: CASSPGATGAYEQYF.

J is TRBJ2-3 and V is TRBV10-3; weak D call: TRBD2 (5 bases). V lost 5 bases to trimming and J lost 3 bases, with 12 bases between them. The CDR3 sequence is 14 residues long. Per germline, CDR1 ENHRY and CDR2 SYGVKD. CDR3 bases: TGTGCCATCAGTTCGGGGTGGGGAACAGATACGCAGTATTTT. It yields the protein CAISSGWGTDTQYF.

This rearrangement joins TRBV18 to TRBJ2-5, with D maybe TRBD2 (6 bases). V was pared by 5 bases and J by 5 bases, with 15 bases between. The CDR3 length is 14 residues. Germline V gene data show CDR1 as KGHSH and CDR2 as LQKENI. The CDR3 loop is CASSIGDSPETQYF. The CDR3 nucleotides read TGTGCCAGCTCAATTGGGGACTCGCCGGAGACCCAGTACTTC.